The rows below give T cell receptor beta chains drawn from one sample of a study of blood T cells in healthy people across ages. MiXCR, run by TCRdb on the 5' RACE reads, gives a single entry per CDR3 protein. The sample lists about 620,000 distinct CDR3 sequences, around 20% occurring once. Sequencing was carried out using blood. The origin of the receptors is a man aged 65 to 85 in good health. The CDR3 runs from the conserved cysteine through the conserved F or W. Each record gives: V gene, D gene, J gene, clone size, CDR3 DNA, CDR3 protein. D genes are given only for firm matches. Some rows have no size entry. The others give once, few or many, or a class for an expanded clone.

TRBV7-9	NA	TRBJ1-1	NA	TGTGCCAGCAGCTTATCAGGGGTGAGGAACACTGAAGCTTTCTTT	CASSLSGVRNTEAFF
TRBV2	TRBD1	TRBJ1-2	NA	TGTGCCAGGACAGGGACTCGGGACTATGGCTACACCTTC	CARTGTRDYGYTF
TRBV12-3/TRBV12-4	NA	TRBJ1-4	NA	TGTGCCAGCGGCTGGGGGGGAGATGAAAAACTGTTTTTT	CASGWGGDEKLFF
TRBV6-1	TRBD1	TRBJ1-3	NA	TGTGCCAGCAGTGGAAGGGACAGGGCTGGAAACACCATATATTTT	CASSGRDRAGNTIYF
TRBV6-2/TRBV6-3	NA	TRBJ2-7	NA	TGTGCCAGCAGTCAAACTACAAGGCAGTACTTC	CASSQTTRQYF
TRBV24-1	NA	TRBJ2-2	NA	TGTGCCACCAGCCGGGCAGGACCGAACACCGGGGAGCTGTTTTTT	CATSRAGPNTGELFF
TRBV10-1	NA	TRBJ2-6	many	TGCGCCAGCAGTCCCTCGACAGTGGGGGCCAACGTCCTGACTTTC	CASSPSTVGANVLTF
TRBV7-2	TRBD2	TRBJ2-1	few	TGTGCCAGCAGCTGGGGAGTGTCGGGAGGGCCGGGTGAGCAGTTCTTC	CASSWGVSGGPGEQFF
TRBV21-1	NA	TRBJ2-2	many	TGTGCCAGCAGCACCGCTAGTCCGGGCGGGGAGCTGTTTTTT	CASSTASPGGELFF
TRBV25-1	TRBD2	TRBJ2-3	few	TGTGCCAGCAGTGGTAGCGGGAGCACAGATACGCAGTATTTT	CASSGSGSTDTQYF
TRBV20-1	TRBD2	TRBJ2-1	NA	TGCAGTGCTAGGCCCCTGGGCGCGGGAGGTGTCTACAATGAGCAGTTCTTC	CSARPLGAGGVYNEQFF
TRBV6-6	TRBD1	TRBJ2-2	NA	TGTGCCGGTCGGACAGGGGGCACGGAGAACACCGGGGAGCTGTTTTTT	CAGRTGGTENTGELFF
TRBV28	NA	TRBJ2-1	few	TGTGCCAGCAGCCCTCCCTGGAGCTCTGACTCCTACAATGAGCAGTTCTTC	CASSPPWSSDSYNEQFF
TRBV12-3/TRBV12-4	NA	TRBJ2-7	few	TGTGCCAGCAGTTTTTCCGGCAGTCCCTACGAGCAGTACTTC	CASSFSGSPYEQYF
TRBV27	TRBD1	TRBJ2-2	few	TGTGCCAGCAGTTTGTTCCAAACAGGACAGGGCGACCACCGGGAGCTGTTTTTT	CASSLFQTGQGDHRELFF
TRBV29-1	TRBD2	TRBJ2-1	NA	TGCAGCGTTATAGCGGGAGGGCCCTACAATGAGCAGTTCTTC	CSVIAGGPYNEQFF
TRBV6-5	NA	TRBJ1-2	NA	TGTGCCAGCAGTTATGGGAGCGTAGGCTACACCTTC	CASSYGSVGYTF
TRBV20-1	TRBD2	TRBJ2-5	NA	TGCAGTGCTTCTGGGACTAGCGCTCCCCAAGAGACCCAGTACTTC	CSASGTSAPQETQYF
TRBV2	NA	TRBJ1-4	NA	TGTGCCAGCAGTGAAAGGAGTCAGGGTCTGGAAAAACTGTTTTTT	CASSERSQGLEKLFF
TRBV7-8	TRBD2	TRBJ2-1	NA	TGTGCCAGCAGCTTAGAGGGACTAGCGAGCAATGAGCAGTTCTTC	CASSLEGLASNEQFF
TRBV29-1	TRBD2	TRBJ2-3	few	TGCAGCGCTGGGACTAGCGGCAAAGATACGCAGTATTTT	CSAGTSGKDTQYF
TRBV20-1	TRBD1	TRBJ1-2	few	TGCAGTGCTCCCCCAGGGGGCTCGTATGGCTACACCTTC	CSAPPGGSYGYTF